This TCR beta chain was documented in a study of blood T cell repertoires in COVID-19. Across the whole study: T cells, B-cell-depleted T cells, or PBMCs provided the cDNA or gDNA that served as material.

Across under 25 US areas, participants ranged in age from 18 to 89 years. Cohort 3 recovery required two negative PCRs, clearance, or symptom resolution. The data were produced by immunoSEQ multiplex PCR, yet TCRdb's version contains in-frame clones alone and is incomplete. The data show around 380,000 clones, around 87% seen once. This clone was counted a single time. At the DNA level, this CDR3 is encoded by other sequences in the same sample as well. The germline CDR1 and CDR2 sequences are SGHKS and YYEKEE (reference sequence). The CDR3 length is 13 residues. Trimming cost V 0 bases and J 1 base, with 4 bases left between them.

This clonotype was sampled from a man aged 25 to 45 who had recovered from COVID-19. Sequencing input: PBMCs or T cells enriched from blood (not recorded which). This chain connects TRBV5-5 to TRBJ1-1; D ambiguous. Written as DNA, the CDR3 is TGTGCCAGCAGCTTGGGAGGGAACACTGAAGCTTTCTTT. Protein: CASSLGGNTEAFF.